A selection of T cell receptor beta chains follows, all from one sample in a study of early T cells in non-severe SARS-CoV-2 infection. MiXCR, run by TCRdb on the 5' RACE reads, gives a single entry per CDR3 protein. The sample consists of 50,000 to 75,000 distinct CDR3 sequences, about 6% of them appearing once. The sequencing here drew on whole blood, taken at baseline. The receptors shown here come from an adult who was a healthcare worker with PCR-confirmed SARS-CoV-2 infection or an uninfected control (not recorded which). Both conserved end residues are part of each CDR3. The D gene is left open where the match is weak. Clone size appears in some rows only: once, few, many, or a class for an expanded clone.

abundance: many; v_gene: TRBV20-1; j_gene: TRBJ2-3; d_gene: TRBD2; CDR3aa: CSAVSGTSGVRTDTQYF; CDR3nt: TGCAGTGCTGTCTCCGGGACTAGCGGGGTGAGGACAGATACGCAGTATTTT
abundance: many; v_gene: TRBV28; j_gene: TRBJ1-1; d_gene: NA; CDR3aa: CASRFAGFKNTEAFF; CDR3nt: TGTGCCAGCAGGTTCGCTGGTTTTAAGAACACTGAAGCTTTCTTT
abundance: many; v_gene: TRBV7-9; j_gene: TRBJ1-4; d_gene: NA; CDR3aa: CASSLTEKLFF; CDR3nt: TGTGCCAGCAGCTTAACCGAAAAACTGTTTTTT
abundance: many; v_gene: TRBV12-3/TRBV12-4; j_gene: TRBJ1-6; d_gene: TRBD1; CDR3aa: CASSSGQGTYNSPLHF; CDR3nt: TGTGCCAGCAGTTCCGGACAGGGAACCTATAATTCACCCCTCCACTTT
abundance: many; v_gene: TRBV7-3; j_gene: TRBJ2-1; d_gene: TRBD1; CDR3aa: CASSSRTGFQFF; CDR3nt: TGTGCCAGCAGCTCCCGGACAGGTTTCCAGTTCTTC
abundance: few; v_gene: TRBV10-2; j_gene: TRBJ2-3; d_gene: NA; CDR3aa: CASSDTRSTDTQYF; CDR3nt: TGCGCCAGCAGTGATACGCGGAGCACAGATACGCAGTATTTT
abundance: many; v_gene: TRBV28; j_gene: TRBJ2-3; d_gene: NA; CDR3aa: CASKLGRDRITDTQYF; CDR3nt: TGTGCCAGCAAGTTAGGGCGGGACAGAATCACAGATACGCAGTATTTT
abundance: NA; v_gene: TRBV10-3; j_gene: TRBJ2-7; d_gene: NA; CDR3aa: CAISGSLAGSEQYF; CDR3nt: TGTGCCATCAGTGGGTCACTAGCCGGTTCCGAGCAGTACTTC
abundance: few; v_gene: TRBV27; j_gene: TRBJ2-1; d_gene: NA; CDR3aa: CASTPAAGEQFF; CDR3nt: TGTGCCAGCACCCCGGCGGCCGGTGAGCAGTTCTTC
abundance: many; v_gene: TRBV18; j_gene: TRBJ1-2; d_gene: NA; CDR3aa: CASSPGDGYTF; CDR3nt: TGTGCCAGCTCACCCGGAGATGGCTACACCTTC
abundance: many; v_gene: TRBV10-3; j_gene: TRBJ2-7; d_gene: TRBD2; CDR3aa: CAISGTTRDAGEYF; CDR3nt: TGTGCCATCAGTGGGACAACGAGGGACGCGGGAGAGTACTTC
abundance: many; v_gene: TRBV10-3; j_gene: TRBJ1-2; d_gene: NA; CDR3aa: CAISESTVQADTYGYTF; CDR3nt: TGTGCCATCAGTGAGTCGACGGTCCAGGCGGACACGTATGGCTACACCTTC
abundance: NA; v_gene: TRBV19; j_gene: TRBJ2-7; d_gene: TRBD1; CDR3aa: CASRVRGQASGEQYF; CDR3nt: TGTGCCAGTAGGGTGCGTGGACAGGCATCTGGCGAGCAGTACTTC
abundance: many; v_gene: TRBV10-1; j_gene: TRBJ2-5; d_gene: NA; CDR3aa: CASSDNSQETQYF; CDR3nt: TGCGCCAGCAGTGATAACAGCCAAGAGACCCAGTACTTC
abundance: many; v_gene: TRBV11-2; j_gene: TRBJ2-1; d_gene: TRBD2; CDR3aa: CASSGRLAGGPVEQFF; CDR3nt: TGTGCCAGCAGCGGACGACTAGCGGGAGGGCCTGTTGAGCAGTTCTTC
abundance: many; v_gene: TRBV6-6; j_gene: TRBJ1-4; d_gene: NA; CDR3aa: CASRGGLYNEKLFF; CDR3nt: TGTGCCAGCAGGGGGGGACTGTACAATGAAAAACTGTTTTTT
abundance: many; v_gene: TRBV6-5; j_gene: TRBJ1-2; d_gene: NA; CDR3aa: CASSYSIMGALQDVYGYTF; CDR3nt: TGTGCCAGCAGTTACTCGATTATGGGCGCGCTCCAGGATGTATATGGCTACACCTTC
abundance: many; v_gene: TRBV28; j_gene: TRBJ1-2; d_gene: NA; CDR3aa: CASSLQYGYTF; CDR3nt: TGTGCCAGCAGTTTACAGTATGGCTACACCTTC
abundance: few; v_gene: TRBV12-2; j_gene: TRBJ2-7; d_gene: NA; CDR3aa: CASRDPSGLSYEQYF; CDR3nt: TGTGCAAGTCGCGACCCTAGCGGCCTCTCCTACGAGCAGTACTTC